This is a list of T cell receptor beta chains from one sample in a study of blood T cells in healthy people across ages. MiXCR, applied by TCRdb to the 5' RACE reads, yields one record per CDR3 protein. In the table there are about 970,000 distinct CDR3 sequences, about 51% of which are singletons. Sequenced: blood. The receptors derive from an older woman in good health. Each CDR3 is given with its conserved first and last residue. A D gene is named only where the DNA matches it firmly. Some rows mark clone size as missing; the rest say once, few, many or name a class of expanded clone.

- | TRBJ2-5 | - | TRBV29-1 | TGCAGCGTTCGAAACGGACAGGGAGGGGGGGAGACCCAGTACTTC | CSVRNGQGGGETQYF
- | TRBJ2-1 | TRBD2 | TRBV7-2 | TGTGCCAGCATACCCACTCAACTAGCGGGAGGAGAGCAGTTCTTC | CASIPTQLAGGEQFF
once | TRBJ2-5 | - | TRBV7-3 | TGTGCCAGCAGCTTAAATGGGGGAGGCATTGGTGAGACCCAGTACTTC | CASSLNGGGIGETQYF
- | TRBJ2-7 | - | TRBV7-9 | TGTGCCAGCAGCTTACAGAGGTACTCCTACGAGCAGTACTTC | CASSLQRYSYEQYF
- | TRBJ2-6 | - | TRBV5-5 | TGTGCCAGCAGCTTGGTTTCTGGGGGTTGGGCTGGGGCCAACGTCCTGACTTTC | CASSLVSGGWAGANVLTF
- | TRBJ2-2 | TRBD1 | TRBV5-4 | TGTGCCAGCAGCACCGGACAGGGTATTCGATCAGGGGAGCTGTTTTTT | CASSTGQGIRSGELFF
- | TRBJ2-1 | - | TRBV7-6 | TGTGCCAGCAGCCGTGGACAGACCGGTTCCTACAATGAGCAGTTCTTC | CASSRGQTGSYNEQFF
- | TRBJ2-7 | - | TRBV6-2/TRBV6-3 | TGTGCCAGCAGTTATTGGACAGAGGAATGGTACGAGCAGTACTTC | CASSYWTEEWYEQYF
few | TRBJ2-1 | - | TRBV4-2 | TGTGCCAGCAGCCACACCGGAAGGGGGATTAAGGATGAGCAGTTCTTC | CASSHTGRGIKDEQFF
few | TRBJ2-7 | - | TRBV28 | TGTGCCAGCAGCCGGACAGGGATCGGCGGGAGGATAACCTACGAGCAGTACTTC | CASSRTGIGGRITYEQYF
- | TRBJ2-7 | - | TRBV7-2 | TGTGCCAGCAGCTTAAGTCCGAGACTTACCTACGAGCAGTACTTC | CASSLSPRLTYEQYF
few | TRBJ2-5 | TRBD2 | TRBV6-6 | TGTGCCAGCAGCCGCAGGAGCGGGAGCCAAGAGACCCAGTACTTC | CASSRRSGSQETQYF
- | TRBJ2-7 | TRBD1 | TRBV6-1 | TGTGCCAGCCAGGGGACAGTATTAGCCTACGAGCAGTACTTC | CASQGTVLAYEQYF
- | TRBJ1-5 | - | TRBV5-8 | TGTGCCAGCAGCGTCGGGTGGGGGGCGGGAAGCAATCAGCCCCAGCATTTT | CASSVGWGAGSNQPQHF
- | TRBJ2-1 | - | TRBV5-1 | TGCGCCAGCAGCCGGGCCCCCGAAATGGGGAACAATGAGCAGTTCTTC | CASSRAPEMGNNEQFF
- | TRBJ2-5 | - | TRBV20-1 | TGCAGTGCTGGAGGGGGGGCCCCCCACAATGAGCAGTACTTC | CSAGGGAPHNEQYF
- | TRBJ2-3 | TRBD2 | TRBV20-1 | TGCAGTGCTGAGATTAGCGGGGGCACAGATACGCAGTATTTT | CSAEISGGTDTQYF
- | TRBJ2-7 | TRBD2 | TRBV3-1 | TGTGCCAGCAGCCGAAGACAGGGACTAGCAGCATACGAGCAGTACTTC | CASSRRQGLAAYEQYF
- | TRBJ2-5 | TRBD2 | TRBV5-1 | TGCGCCAGCAGCTTGGCCCCAACTAGCGGGTTGGAGACCCAGTACTTC | CASSLAPTSGLETQYF
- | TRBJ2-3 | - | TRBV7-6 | TGTGCCAGCAGTCCCTTCGGGGCAGATACGCAGTATTTT | CASSPFGADTQYF
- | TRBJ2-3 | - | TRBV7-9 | TGTGCCAGCAGCTTCTCTTCGGACCCAAGGGGGTATTTT | CASSFSSDPRGYF
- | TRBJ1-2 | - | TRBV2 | TGTGCCAGCAGCGCCGGGTGGAACTATGGCTACACCTTC | CASSAGWNYGYTF
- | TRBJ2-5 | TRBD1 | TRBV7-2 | TGTGCCAGCAGCTTTTGGGACAGCGGTTTGTCCGGGGAGACCCAGTACTTC | CASSFWDSGLSGETQYF
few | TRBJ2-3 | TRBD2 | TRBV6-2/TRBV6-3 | TGTGCCAGCAGTTACTCACTAGCGGGGGATACGCAGTATTTT | CASSYSLAGDTQYF
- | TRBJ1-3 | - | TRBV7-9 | TGTGCCAGCAGCTCCAGCTCCGGGGTTTCGGGAAACACCATATATTTT | CASSSSSGVSGNTIYF
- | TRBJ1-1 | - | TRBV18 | TGTGCCAGCTCACAACCAAGTGTACATCCCCAGGAAGCTTTCTTT | CASSQPSVHPQEAFF
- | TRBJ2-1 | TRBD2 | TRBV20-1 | TGCAGTGCTGGACCCAATAGCGGGAGCTACAATGAGCAGTTCTTC | CSAGPNSGSYNEQFF